Described below is a single TCR beta chain sequence and its context. Both 60 Vbeta primers and 13 Jbeta primers went into the PCR. Generated by immunoSEQ multiplex PCR, the TCRdb table keeps only in-frame clones and is missing some. The top ten clones hold 0.63% of a sample with 200,000 or so clones, 76% of them seen once. This record comes from a study of cytomegalovirus exposure and HLA in healthy donors. CDR3 size: 14 residues. Germline V gene data show CDR1 as SGHRS and CDR2 as YFSETQ. Between the trimmed V and J ends, which lost 5 bases and 5 bases, there was a span of 17 bases. What was sequenced was PBMCs. The V call is TRBV5-1, the J call TRBJ2-7; a possible D gene is TRBD1 (6 bases). This clonotype was obtained from a man younger than 30 in good health and CMV-seronegative. The CDR3 reads CASRHGDRTDEQYF. CDR3 in DNA: TGCGCCAGCAGGCATGGAGACAGGACGGACGAGCAGTACTTC.